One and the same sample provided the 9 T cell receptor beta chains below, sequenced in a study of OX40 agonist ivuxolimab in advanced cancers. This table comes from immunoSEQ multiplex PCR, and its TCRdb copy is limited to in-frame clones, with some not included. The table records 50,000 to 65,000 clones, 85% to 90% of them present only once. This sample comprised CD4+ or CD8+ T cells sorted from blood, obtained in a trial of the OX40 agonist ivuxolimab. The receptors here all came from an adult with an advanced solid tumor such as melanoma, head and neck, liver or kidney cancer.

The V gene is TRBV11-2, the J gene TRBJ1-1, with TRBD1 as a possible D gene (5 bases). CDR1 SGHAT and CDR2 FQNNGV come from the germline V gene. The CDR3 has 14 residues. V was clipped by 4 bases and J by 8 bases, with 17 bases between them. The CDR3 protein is CASSWGYPSGEAFF. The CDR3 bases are TGTGCCAGCAGCTGGGGGTACCCTTCAGGGGAAGCTTTCTTT. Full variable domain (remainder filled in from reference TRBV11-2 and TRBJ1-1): EAGVAQSPRYKIIEKRQSVAFWCNPISGHATLYWYQQILGQGPKLLIQFQNNGVVDDSQLPKDRFSAERLKGVDSTLKIQPAKLEDSAVYLCASSWGYPSGEAFFGQGTRLTVV.

CDR3: CASSPVTGSTDTQYF. DNA of the CDR3: TGTGCCAGCTCACCGGTCACAGGGAGCACAGATACGCAGTATTTT. The genes are TRBV18 and TRBJ2-3, with a weak D call TRBD1 (6 bases). Germline V gene data show CDR1 as KGHSH and CDR2 as LQKENI. The CDR3 runs to 15 residues. V was shortened by 3 bases and J by 0 bases, with 10 bases between the two germline ends.

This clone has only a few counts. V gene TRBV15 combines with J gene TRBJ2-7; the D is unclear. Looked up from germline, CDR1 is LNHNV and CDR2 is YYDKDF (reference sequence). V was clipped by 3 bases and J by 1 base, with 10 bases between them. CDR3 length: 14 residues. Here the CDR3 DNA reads TGTGCCACCAGCAGGCCGGGTCTGTCCTACGAGCAGTACTTC. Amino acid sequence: CATSRPGLSYEQYF.

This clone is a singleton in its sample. The CDR3 spells CASSARVAIYGETQYF. The CDR3 region has the DNA TGTGCCAGCAGCGCGCGGGTGGCAATCTACGGGGAGACCCAGTACTTC. V is TRBV27 and J is TRBJ2-5; D might be TRBD2 (5 bases). Germline loops: CDR1 MNHEY, CDR2 SMNVEV (reference sequence). The CDR3 has 16 amino acids. The V and J ends lost 6 bases and 5 bases respectively, with 22 bases between them.

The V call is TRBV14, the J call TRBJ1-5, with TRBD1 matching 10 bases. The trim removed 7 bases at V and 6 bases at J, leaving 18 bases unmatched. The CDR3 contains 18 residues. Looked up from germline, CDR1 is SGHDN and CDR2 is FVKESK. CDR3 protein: CASMGRPERQGARQPQHF. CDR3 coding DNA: TGTGCCAGCATGGGCCGACCTGAAAGACAGGGGGCCCGTCAGCCCCAGCATTTT. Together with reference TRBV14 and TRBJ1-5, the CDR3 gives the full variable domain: EAGVTQFPSHSVIEKGQTVTLRCDPISGHDNLYWYRRVMGKEIKFLLHFVKESKQDESGMPNNRFLAERTGGTYSTLKVQPAELEDSGVYFCASMGRPERQGARQPQHFGDGTRLSIL.

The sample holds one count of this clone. CDR3 loop: CASSEAEGDEQFF. The CDR3 coding sequence is TGTGCCAGCAGTGAAGCGGAAGGGGATGAGCAGTTCTTC. The chain couples TRBV2 to TRBJ2-1; TRBD1 might be the D (5 bases). The germline V gene has CDR1 SNHLY and CDR2 FYNNEI. This CDR3 has 13 amino acids. Trimming took off 0 bases at V and 8 bases at J, with 8 bases between the two ends.

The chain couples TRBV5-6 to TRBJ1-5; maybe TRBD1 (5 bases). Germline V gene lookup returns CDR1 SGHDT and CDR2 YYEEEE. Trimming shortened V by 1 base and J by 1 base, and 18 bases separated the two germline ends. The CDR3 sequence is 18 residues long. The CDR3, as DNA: TGTGCCAGCAGCTTGTGGGTTCAGGGAGACCCAAGCAATCAGCCCCAGCATTTT. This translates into CASSLWVQGDPSNQPQHF.

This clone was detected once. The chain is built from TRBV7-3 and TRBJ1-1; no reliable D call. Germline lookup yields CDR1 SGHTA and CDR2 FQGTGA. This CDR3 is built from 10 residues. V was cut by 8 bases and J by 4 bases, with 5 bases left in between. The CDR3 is CASSFTEAFF. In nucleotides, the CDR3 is TGTGCCAGCTCATTCACTGAAGCTTTCTTT.

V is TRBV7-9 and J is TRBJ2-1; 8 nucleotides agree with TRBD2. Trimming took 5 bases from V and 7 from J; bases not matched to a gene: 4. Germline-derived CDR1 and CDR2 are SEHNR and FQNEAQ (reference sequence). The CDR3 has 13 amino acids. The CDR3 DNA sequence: TGTGCCAGCAGCGTAATAGCGGGGAATGAGCAGTTCTTC. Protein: CASSVIAGNEQFF.